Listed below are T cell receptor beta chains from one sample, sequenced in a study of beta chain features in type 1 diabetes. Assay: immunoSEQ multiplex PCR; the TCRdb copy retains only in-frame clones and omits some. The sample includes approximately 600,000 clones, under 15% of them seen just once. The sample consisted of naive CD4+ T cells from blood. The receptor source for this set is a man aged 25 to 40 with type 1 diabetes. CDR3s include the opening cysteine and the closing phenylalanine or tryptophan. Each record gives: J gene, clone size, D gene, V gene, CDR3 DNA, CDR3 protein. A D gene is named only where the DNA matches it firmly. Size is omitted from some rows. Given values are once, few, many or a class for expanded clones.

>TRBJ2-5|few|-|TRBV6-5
TGTGCCAGCAGTTCCTTTACACTGGGGGGAGAGACCCAGTACTTC
CASSSFTLGGETQYF
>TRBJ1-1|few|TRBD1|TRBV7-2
TGTGCCAGCAGCTTTCGACAGGGGACCACTGAAGCTTTCTTT
CASSFRQGTTEAFF
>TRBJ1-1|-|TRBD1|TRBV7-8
TGTGCCAGCAGCCCTCGGGACAGGGGGAGAGCTTTCTTT
CASSPRDRGRAFF
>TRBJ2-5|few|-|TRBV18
TGTGCCAGCTCACTTGGCTTGGCGCAAGAGACCCAGTACTTC
CASSLGLAQETQYF
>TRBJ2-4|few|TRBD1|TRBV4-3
TGCGCCAGCAGCTCAGACAGGGGCGCGGTAGGGAGTTCCAAAAACATTCAGTACTTC
CASSSDRGAVGSSKNIQYF
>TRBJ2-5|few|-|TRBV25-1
TGTGCCAGCAGGGACGGGACTCATGTTCAAGAGACCCAGTACTTC
CASRDGTHVQETQYF
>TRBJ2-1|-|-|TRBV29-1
TGCAGCGTTGCTTTCCGACTGGTCGCCTACAATGAGCAGTTCTTC
CSVAFRLVAYNEQFF
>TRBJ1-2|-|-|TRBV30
TGTGCCTGGAGTGTACGTGAACAGAACTATGGCTACACCTTC
CAWSVREQNYGYTF
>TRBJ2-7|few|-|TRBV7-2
TGTGCCAGCAGCACAAGCGGCTACGAGCAGTACTTC
CASSTSGYEQYF
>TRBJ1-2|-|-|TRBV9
TGTGCCAGCAGCTCCACCGGGACTAACTATGGCTACACCTTC
CASSSTGTNYGYTF
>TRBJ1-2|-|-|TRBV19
TGTGCCAGTACCAGAGGGGGTTCAAGCTATGGCTACACCTTC
CASTRGGSSYGYTF
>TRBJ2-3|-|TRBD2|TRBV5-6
TGTGCCAGCAGCTTCCTAGCGGGGGGCACAGATACGCAGTATTTT
CASSFLAGGTDTQYF
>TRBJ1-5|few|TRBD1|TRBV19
TGTGCCAGTAGTAACAGGGGGCATCAGCATTTT
CASSNRGHQHF
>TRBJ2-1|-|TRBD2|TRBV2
TGTGCCAGCAGCAGCGGGGGCCCCAATGAGCAGTTCTTC
CASSSGGPNEQFF
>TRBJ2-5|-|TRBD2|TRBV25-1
TGTGCCAGCAGTCCCCGCCTAGCGGCTAACCAAGAGACCCAGTACTTC
CASSPRLAANQETQYF
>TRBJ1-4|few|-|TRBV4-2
TGTGCCAGCAGCCTTGGTGAGGACCCTCGGAGAGAAAAACTGTTTTTT
CASSLGEDPRREKLFF
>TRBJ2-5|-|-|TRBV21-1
TGTGCCAGCAGCAATGGGAGGGACCAAGAGACCCAGTACTTC
CASSNGRDQETQYF
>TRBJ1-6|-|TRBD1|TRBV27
TGTGCCAGCAGTTTGAGGGGACAGAATTTTAATTCACCCCTCCACTTT
CASSLRGQNFNSPLHF
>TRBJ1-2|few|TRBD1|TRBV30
TGTGCCTGGAGTGTAGCCCAGGGGGGACTACTCTATGGCTACACCTTC
CAWSVAQGGLLYGYTF
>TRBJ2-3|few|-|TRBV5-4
TGTGCCAGCAGGTCCCAAGGAGGGGATACGCAGTATTTT
CASRSQGGDTQYF
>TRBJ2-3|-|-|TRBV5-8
TGTGCCAGCACCTTCGGGGTGCAGTATTTT
CASTFGVQYF
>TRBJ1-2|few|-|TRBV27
TGTGCCAGCGGTAGGGGAGGGTATGGCTACACCTTC
CASGRGGYGYTF
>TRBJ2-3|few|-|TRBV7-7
TGTGCTAGCAGCCTGGGAGGCACAGATACGCAGTATTTT
CASSLGGTDTQYF
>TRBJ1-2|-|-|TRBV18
TGTGCCAGCTCACCACCGGGACTGACCGGGACTCAGGGCTACACCTTC
CASSPPGLTGTQGYTF
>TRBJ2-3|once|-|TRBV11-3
TGTGCCAGCAGCTTCGGGGCTGGAGATACGCAGTATTTT
CASSFGAGDTQYF
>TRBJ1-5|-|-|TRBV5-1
TGTGCCAGCAGCTTGGGAGGGAATAGCAATCAGCCCCAGCATTTT
CASSLGGNSNQPQHF